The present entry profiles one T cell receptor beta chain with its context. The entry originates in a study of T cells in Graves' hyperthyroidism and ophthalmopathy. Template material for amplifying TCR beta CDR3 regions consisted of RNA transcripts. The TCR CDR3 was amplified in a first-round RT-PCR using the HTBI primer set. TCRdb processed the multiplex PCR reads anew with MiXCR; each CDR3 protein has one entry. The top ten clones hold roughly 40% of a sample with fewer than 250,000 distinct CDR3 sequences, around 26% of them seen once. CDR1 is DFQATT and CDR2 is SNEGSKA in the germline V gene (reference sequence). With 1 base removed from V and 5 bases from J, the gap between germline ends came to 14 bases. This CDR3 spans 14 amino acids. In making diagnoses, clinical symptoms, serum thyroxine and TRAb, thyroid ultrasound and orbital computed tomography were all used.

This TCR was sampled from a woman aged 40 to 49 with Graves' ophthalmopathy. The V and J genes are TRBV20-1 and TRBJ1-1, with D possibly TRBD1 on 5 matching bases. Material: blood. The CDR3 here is CSARVGEGVTEAFF. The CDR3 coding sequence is TGCAGTGCTAGAGTTGGTGAAGGGGTGACTGAAGCTTTCTTT.